Listed below are T cell receptor beta chains from one sample, sequenced in a study of beta chain features in type 1 diabetes. Sequencing used immunoSEQ multiplex PCR; TCRdb keeps in-frame clones, though not all of them. The table has 120,000 or so clones, around a sixth seen once. The source material was central memory CD4+ T cells from blood. These receptor sequences come from a man between 18 and 29 years old with type 1 diabetes. The CDR3 runs from the conserved cysteine through the conserved F or W. The D gene is left open where the match is weak. Clone size, where shown, is once, few, many, or a class for clones that have expanded.

j_call d_call v_call clone_size cdr3_nt cdr3_aa
TRBJ2-7 . TRBV6-5 few TGTGCCAGCAACTACCTGGAGGGAGACGAGCAGTACTTC CASNYLEGDEQYF
TRBJ2-5 TRBD2 TRBV4-3 few TGCGCCAGCAGCCAACATAGCGGGGGGGCCCAAGAGACCCAGTACTTC CASSQHSGGAQETQYF
TRBJ2-1 TRBD1 TRBV5-1 . TGCGCCAGCAGCTTGGGACAGGGGGCGAATGAGCAGTTCTTC CASSLGQGANEQFF
TRBJ2-5 TRBD1 TRBV5-1 . TGCGCCAGCAGCTTGGGGCTACAGGGGCAAGAGACCCAGTACTTC CASSLGLQGQETQYF
TRBJ1-1 . TRBV29-1 few TGCAGCGTTGAAGATTTTCCCGAAGCTTTCTTT CSVEDFPEAFF
TRBJ1-2 . TRBV4-1 . TGCGCCAGCAGCCAGCTGATAGGACAGCGACGGAATGTTAACTATGGCTACACCTTC CASSQLIGQRRNVNYGYTF
TRBJ2-3 TRBD2 TRBV6-6 few TGTGCCAGCAGTTACCGCCTAGCGGGGGGCACAGATACGCAGTATTTT CASSYRLAGGTDTQYF
TRBJ2-2 . TRBV14 few TGTGCCAGCAGCCAAGAAAACGACGCCGGGGAGCTGTTTTTT CASSQENDAGELFF
TRBJ2-3 TRBD2 TRBV27 many TGTGCCAGCCGCGGGAGGGGTCCAGATACGCAGTATTTT CASRGRGPDTQYF
TRBJ2-7 TRBD2 TRBV14 few TGTGCCAGCAGCCATAAACCCGGGACTAGCAGCTACGAGCAGTACTTC CASSHKPGTSSYEQYF
TRBJ2-1 . TRBV5-1 . TGCGCCAGCATGGGAACAGGGATCAATGAGCAGTTCTTC CASMGTGINEQFF
TRBJ2-2 TRBD2 TRBV10-3 . TGTGCCATCAGTGAGCTTCTGGGTCTAGCGGGTAGCGAGGAGCTGTTTTTT CAISELLGLAGSEELFF
TRBJ1-1 TRBD1 TRBV2 . TGTGCCAGCAGTGAAGATTGGACAGGCCCAACTGAAGCTTTCTTT CASSEDWTGPTEAFF
TRBJ1-1 . TRBV12-5 few TGTGCTAGTGGTTTGGACGGCGAGAACACTGAAGCTTTCTTT CASGLDGENTEAFF
TRBJ2-5 TRBD2 TRBV7-7 few TGTGCTAGCAGCTCGGGGGGAGGGCCCGGAGAGACCCAGTACTTC CASSSGGGPGETQYF
TRBJ2-3 . TRBV9 once TGTGCCAGCAGCGTAGTTGGGGACACAGATACGCAGTATTTT CASSVVGDTDTQYF
TRBJ1-2 TRBD1 TRBV7-9 . TGTGCCAGCAGCTTAGCGGGGACAGGGAGTGGCTACACCTTC CASSLAGTGSGYTF
TRBJ2-1 . TRBV6-5 . TGTGCCAGCAGTTACGGGGAAGATGAGCAGTTCTTC CASSYGEDEQFF
TRBJ2-5 . TRBV4-2 many TGTGCCAGCAGCCAGGGATTGACCCAGTACTTC CASSQGLTQYF
TRBJ1-4 . TRBV29-1 few TGCAGCGTTTGGGCCCAAAATGAAAAACTGTTTTTT CSVWAQNEKLFF
TRBJ2-1 . TRBV28 medium-sized TGTGCCAGCAGAATCTCAGGGTTTAGCTCCTACAATGAGCAGTTCTTC CASRISGFSSYNEQFF
TRBJ2-7 . TRBV5-4 . TGTGCCAGCAGCTTGGACTTGGCCTACGAGCAGTACTTC CASSLDLAYEQYF
TRBJ2-1 . TRBV9 . TGTGCCAGCACAGTTGATCTCTCTGGGGCTAGTGAGCAGTTCTTC CASTVDLSGASEQFF
TRBJ2-5 . TRBV4-1 many TGCGCCAGCAGCTCTCTAGGTTCAGCAGGGTCAGGGCAAGAGACCCAGTACTTC CASSSLGSAGSGQETQYF
TRBJ2-7 TRBD2 TRBV14 . TGTGCCAGCAGCCAAGCGGGGGGCTACGAGCAGTACTTC CASSQAGGYEQYF
TRBJ2-1 . TRBV5-6 few TGTGCCAGCAGTCTGGTGGAGAATGAGCAGTTCTTC CASSLVENEQFF
TRBJ2-1 . TRBV28 many TGTGCCAGTATAAAGGCAGGCTCCTACAATGAGCAGTTCTTC CASIKAGSYNEQFF
TRBJ2-3 TRBD2 TRBV18 . TGTGCCAGCTCACCCCGGACTAGTCGCACAGATACGCAGTATTTT CASSPRTSRTDTQYF
TRBJ2-5 TRBD1 TRBV2 many TGTGCCAGCGTAAGCGGACAGGGGGCGGAGACCCAGTACTTC CASVSGQGAETQYF
TRBJ2-7 TRBD1 TRBV27 . TGTGCCAGCAGTCCTCGGGACAGATCCTACGAGCAGTACTTC CASSPRDRSYEQYF
TRBJ1-5 TRBD1 TRBV30 . TGTGCCTGGGGAGGACAGGGGGATCAGCCCCAGCATTTT CAWGGQGDQPQHF
TRBJ2-5 . TRBV10-3 . TGTGCCATCAGTGAGGATTCAGGGATGGGTTACCAGTACTTC CAISEDSGMGYQYF
TRBJ1-3 TRBD1 TRBV5-5 few TGTGCCAGCAGCTTGGACAGGGGGCTTGGAAACACCATATATTTT CASSLDRGLGNTIYF
TRBJ2-3 . TRBV6-6 few TGTGCCAGCACCTCCCCCAGCACAGATACGCAGTATTTT CASTSPSTDTQYF
TRBJ2-7 TRBD2 TRBV9 . TGTGCCAGCAGCCGGACTAGCGGGTTACCCTACGAGCAGTACTTC CASSRTSGLPYEQYF
TRBJ1-4 . TRBV29-1 few TGCAGCTTCCGGGCCGGGGATGAAAAACTGTTTTTT CSFRAGDEKLFF
TRBJ2-6 . TRBV6-5 once TGTGCCAGCAGTTACTCGAGTGGGGCCAACGTCCTGACTTTC CASSYSSGANVLTF
TRBJ2-6 TRBD2 TRBV27 . TGTGCCAGCAGTCCCCGGACTAGCGGGAGCTCTGGGGCCAACGTCCTGACTTTC CASSPRTSGSSGANVLTF
TRBJ2-7 TRBD1 TRBV7-6 . TGTGCCAGCAGCTTAGTAGGCGGACAGGGGGCTTACGAGCAGTACTTC CASSLVGGQGAYEQYF
TRBJ2-3 . TRBV5-1 few TGCGCCAGCAGAAATTTTCCAGATACGCAGTATTTT CASRNFPDTQYF
TRBJ2-1 TRBD2 TRBV30 . TGTGCCTGGAGTGAGGGACTAGCGGGAGGGAATGAGCAGTTCTTC CAWSEGLAGGNEQFF
TRBJ2-7 TRBD2 TRBV4-2 . TGTGCCAGCAGCCAAGATCTCATCTTGGGACTAGCTCGCGAGCAGTACTTC CASSQDLILGLAREQYF
TRBJ2-3 TRBD2 TRBV6-5 few TGTGCCAGCAGTTACCTTCGAGCGGGAGCGGGGGATACGCAGTATTTT CASSYLRAGAGDTQYF
TRBJ2-1 TRBD1 TRBV7-2 . TGTGCCAGCAGCCCCTCAGCGTACAGGGGGAGTGAGCAGTTCTTC CASSPSAYRGSEQFF
TRBJ2-1 TRBD1 TRBV5-1 few TGCGCCAGCAGCCGGGGACAGGTCTACAATGAGCAGTTCTTC CASSRGQVYNEQFF
TRBJ1-2 . TRBV7-9 . TGTGCCAGCAGCTTAGTCCCCCAAGGCTATGGCTACACCTTC CASSLVPQGYGYTF
TRBJ1-1 . TRBV9 few TGTGCCAGCAGCGTAGTGGGTGGAGGACGCACTGAAGCTTTCTTT CASSVVGGGRTEAFF
TRBJ1-2 . TRBV25-1 . TGTGCCAGCAGTGTCGGGTATGGCTACACCTTC CASSVGYGYTF
TRBJ1-2 TRBD1 TRBV25-1 . TGTGCCAGCAGTGTCGGGACAGGGAATAACTATGGCTACACCTTC CASSVGTGNNYGYTF
TRBJ2-5 . TRBV4-1 many TGCGCCAGCAGCCAACCTCTTCACGGTTCGGAGACCCAGTACTTC CASSQPLHGSETQYF
TRBJ1-5 . TRBV11-2 few TGTGCCAGCAGCTCCTGGTTGACCCAGCATTTT CASSSWLTQHF
TRBJ2-7 TRBD1 TRBV7-2 . TGTGCCAGCAGCTTAGGAAGCATAGGACAGGGGGCGCTTGACGAGCAGTACTTC CASSLGSIGQGALDEQYF
TRBJ2-2 . TRBV6-5 few TGTGCCAGCAGTTACTCGAGTCTCTTCGATGGGGAGCTGTTTTTT CASSYSSLFDGELFF
TRBJ2-3 TRBD2 TRBV2 . TGTGCCAGTAGGCGACTAGCGGGAGTTCCAGATACGCAGTATTTT CASRRLAGVPDTQYF
TRBJ2-5 TRBD2 TRBV7-2 many TGTGCCAGCAGTCGTGGGGGGGAAGAGACCCAGTACTTC CASSRGGEETQYF
TRBJ2-3 . TRBV9 few TGTGCCAGCAGCGTAGGCCTCTCGGATACGCAGTATTTT CASSVGLSDTQYF
TRBJ2-7 . TRBV15 . TGTGCCACCAGCGGGGGGACAGTTAGCAACGAGCAGTACTTC CATSGGTVSNEQYF